Only a few counts were recorded for the clone carrying this TCR beta chain. Antigen unknown. This sample was taken from a study of T-cell memory formation after mild COVID-19. The CDR3 sequence is 15 residues long. The V end was cut by 5 bases, the J end by 3 bases, with 17 bases between. Per germline, CDR1 SGHTA and CDR2 FQGNSA. Findings and caveats of the study: Clones that shrank (day 15 to 85) were balanced CD4/CD8, whereas later expanders leaned CD4+.

TCRdb re-called the 5' RACE reads through MiXCR, storing one row per CDR3 protein. The sample contains under 250,000 distinct CDR3 sequences, more than 25% of which appear only once. The chain is built from TRBV7-2 and TRBJ2-7; D is perhaps TRBD1 (6 bases). Sequences were obtained from PBMCs or a T cell subset sorted from them (not recorded which). The source is an adult woman who had mild COVID-19 (a few samples of this study predate the infection). Cell type and time point are not known. The CDR3: CASSPGPGDGYEQYF. DNA of the CDR3: TGTGCCAGCAGCCCCGGACCAGGGGACGGCTACGAGCAGTACTTC.